The 20 T cell receptor beta chains below all came from one sample that was sequenced in a study of blood T cells in healthy people across ages. Using a J-beta primer mix together with a sample-barcoded 5' primer, a second PCR was run for about 6 to 12 cycles. TCRdb processed the 5' RACE reads anew with MiXCR; each CDR3 protein has one entry. This sample has under 2 million distinct CDR3 sequences; around 35% occur once, and the top ten carry 10% to 12%. The sample consisted of blood. These receptors originate from a woman in her twenties or thirties in good health.

In this sample, this clonotype turned up a few times. The chain joins TRBV11-2 to TRBJ2-3; TRBD2 is a possible D gene (5 bases). This CDR3 contains 14 residues. Germline V gene lookup returns CDR1 SGHAT and CDR2 FQNNGV. Trimming pared 5 bases from V and 1 base from J, leaving 10 bases between. The CDR3: CASSHLGGTDTQYF. DNA of the CDR3: TGTGCCAGCAGCCACCTCGGGGGCACAGATACGCAGTATTTT.

The table lists this clonotype with a few counts. The chain employs TRBV14 and TRBJ2-5; 9 bases are shared with TRBD1. CDR1 and CDR2 (germline): SGHDN, FVKESK. CDR3 size: 17 residues. The J segment lost 5 bases and the V segment lost 1 base, leaving 11 bases of the junction unmatched. CDR3 bases: TGTGCCAGCAGCCAAGTGGGTTCGGGGACAGGGCTGGAGACCCAGTACTTC. It codes for CASSQVGSGTGLETQYF.

The table lists this clonotype with a few counts. V and J are TRBV20-1 and TRBJ2-3; D perhaps matches TRBD2 (6 bases). Trimming removed 2 bases at V and 1 base at J, with 13 bases between. Germline CDR1 is DFQATT and CDR2 is SNEGSKA (reference sequence). The CDR3 length is 15 residues. The CDR3 region is CSARSGVAGTDTQYF. The CDR3, as DNA: TGCAGTGCTAGATCGGGGGTAGCGGGCACAGATACGCAGTATTTT.

The J gene is TRBJ1-6, the V gene TRBV13; 9 bases fit TRBD1. The CDR3 is made up of 16 amino acids. The V and J ends lost 4 bases and 0 bases, in that order; junction bases with no gene match: 1. The germline V gene encodes CDR1 PRHDT and CDR2 FYEKMQ (reference sequence). The CDR3 DNA sequence: TGTGCCAGCAGCTCGGGACAGGGCTCCTATAATTCACCCCTCCACTTT. Translated: CASSSGQGSYNSPLHF.

This chain uses TRBV20-1 with TRBJ1-1, with 8 bases lining up with TRBD1. CDR1 and CDR2 (germline): DFQATT, SNEGSKA (reference sequence). V was pared by 4 bases and J by 7 bases, with 5 bases of the junction left unmatched. CDR3 size: 12 residues. CDR3 region: CSATDRGDEAFF. The CDR3 DNA reads TGCAGTGCTACCGACAGGGGAGATGAAGCTTTCTTT.

The rearrangement links TRBV7-2 to TRBJ2-7; TRBD1 matches 7 bases. This CDR3 has 14 amino acids. The ends lost 5 bases at V and 7 bases at J; junction bases unmatched: 11. CDR1 SGHTA and CDR2 FQGNSA come from the germline V gene. CDR3 nucleotide sequence: TGTGCCAGCAGCCAGGGGGTGACTGCCTTGGAGCAGTACTTC. This sequence encodes CASSQGVTALEQYF.

The rearrangement uses TRBV10-2 and TRBJ1-2, with D possibly being TRBD1 (5 bases). Deletions cut 3 bases from V and 9 bases from J, with 14 bases between. The CDR3 is 13 amino acids. CDR1 and CDR2 (germline): WSHSY, SAAADI. This chain's CDR3 is CASSDQTGDSYTF. In nucleotides, the CDR3 is TGCGCCAGCAGTGACCAGACGGGGGATAGCTACACCTTC.

This clonotype was counted at least ten times. The V and J genes are TRBV4-2 and TRBJ2-5; the D gene is possibly TRBD1 (6 bases). This CDR3 spans 16 amino acids. Trimming removed 3 bases from V and 5 bases from J, with 19 bases in between. The germline gives CDR1 LGHNA, CDR2 YNFKEQ. The CDR3, as DNA: TGTGCCAGCAGCCAGGGGGAACAGGGATCGGGGGAGACCCAGTACTTC. It translates to CASSQGEQGSGETQYF.

This clonotype showed up just a few times. This sequence joins TRBV7-3 and TRBJ2-1, with TRBD2 matching 8 bases. Germline V gives CDR1 SGHTA, CDR2 FQGTGA. After removal of 2 bases from V and 9 bases from J, the junction contained 6 bases not matched to a gene. This CDR3 is 14 amino acids long. The CDR3 DNA reads TGTGCCAGCAGCTTAGCGGGGGGATGGAGTGAGCAGTTCTTC. Protein: CASSLAGGWSEQFF.

This clonotype has more than one count but fewer than ten. The chain is built from TRBV27 and TRBJ1-2; 9 bases line up with TRBD1. This CDR3 has 15 amino acids. Germline V lookup: CDR1 MNHEY, CDR2 SMNVEV (reference sequence). V lost 0 bases to trimming and J lost 5 bases; unmatched junction nucleotides: 4. CDR3 DNA: TGTGCCAGCAGTTTATCCGGGACAGGGCTTTATGGCTACACCTTC. Translation gives CASSLSGTGLYGYTF.

This clonotype was picked up a small number of times. This chain links TRBV12-3 or TRBV12-4 with TRBJ2-1; D may match TRBD1 or TRBD2 (6 bases each). The CDR3 length is 16 residues. Trimming removed 5 bases from V and 9 bases from J, with 23 bases in between. CDR3 coding DNA: TGTGCCAGCAGTCCTCGCGGGGACACTTACGGGGGTGAGCAGTTCTTC. Translation: CASSPRGDTYGGEQFF.

This clonotype has a count of ten or more. This sequence joins TRBV12-3 or TRBV12-4 and TRBJ2-3; no firm D call. With 7 bases removed from V and 0 bases from J, the gap between germline ends came to 11 bases. The CDR3 is 14 residues long. CDR3 coding DNA: TGTGCCAGCACCACCGAGTCTAGCACAGATACGCAGTATTTT. It encodes CASTTESSTDTQYF.

In its sample, this clonotype was seen a few times. Here the CDR3 DNA reads TGCGCCAGCAGCCCCCGGGACAGTTCCCCTAACTATGGCTACACCTTC. Encoded protein: CASSPRDSSPNYGYTF. This chain uses TRBV10-2 with TRBJ1-2; 7 nucleotides agree with TRBD1. Looked up from germline, CDR1 is WSHSY and CDR2 is SAAADI. The CDR3 spans 16 residues. The trim removed 6 bases at V and 0 bases at J, leaving 10 bases unmatched.

With regard to this clonotype: This clone may be a read error of a much larger clone one base away. The V call is TRBV4-1, the J call TRBJ2-5, with a possible D match to TRBD1 (6 bases). Deletions cut 4 bases from V and 7 bases from J, with 13 bases between. There are 13 residues in the CDR3. Germline V lookup: CDR1 MGHRA, CDR2 YSYEKL. In DNA form, the CDR3 reads TGCGCCAGCAGCCCTACAGGGCGTGGGACCCAGTACTTC. It yields the protein CASSPTGRGTQYF.

On this clonotype: The conserved phenylalanine or tryptophan normally closing the CDR3 is absent here, so this likely arose from a read error. This rearrangement joins TRBV6-1 to TRBJ2-7, with 13 bases fitting TRBD2. Unmatched junction bases numbered 1, after V lost 2 bases and J lost 6 bases. This CDR3 spans 14 amino acids. Looked up from germline, CDR1 is MNHNS and CDR2 is SASEGT. The CDR3 loop reads CASSERLAGGEQYL. The CDR3 coding sequence is TGTGCCAGCAGTGAACGACTAGCGGGAGGCGAGCAGTACCTC.

In its sample, this clonotype was seen a few times. The gene calls are TRBV5-6 and TRBJ1-2, with D maybe TRBD1 (6 bases). The CDR3 consists of 14 residues. In germline, CDR1 is SGHDT, CDR2 YYEEEE. V gave up 2 bases and J gave up 3 bases, with 11 bases separating them. For the CDR3, the DNA is TGTGCCAGCAGCTTTTTGCACAGGGACTATGGCTACACCTTC. Translated, it gives CASSFLHRDYGYTF.

Here the CDR3 reads CASNIDRELNTEAFF. The CDR3 region has the DNA TGTGCCAGCAACATTGACAGGGAATTGAACACTGAAGCTTTCTTT. This chain joins TRBV7-9 and TRBJ1-1, with 7 bases identical to TRBD1. Looked up from germline, CDR1 is SEHNR and CDR2 is FQNEAQ (reference sequence). Trimming removed 7 bases from V and 0 bases from J; junction bases left unmatched: 8. The CDR3 runs to 15 residues.

The V and J genes are TRBV4-1 and TRBJ2-7; D not resolved. The germline V gene has CDR1 MGHRA and CDR2 YSYEKL. V lost 4 bases and J 4 bases, leaving 20 bases between the germline ends. The CDR3 extends over 16 amino acids. The CDR3 region is CASSPQALSGVYEQYF. In DNA, the CDR3 is TGCGCCAGCAGCCCCCAAGCTCTCTCGGGTGTATACGAGCAGTACTTC.

This clonotype was counted only a few times. The V gene is TRBV6-2 or TRBV6-3, the J gene TRBJ2-5, with 10 nucleotides matching TRBD1. J lost 4 bases, V lost 2 bases, and 7 bases had no gene match. In germline, CDR1 is MNHEY, CDR2 SVGEGT. The CDR3 runs to 16 residues. The CDR3 nucleotides are TGTGCCAGCAGTTACCCGGGACAGGGGTTCGGAGAGACCCAGTACTTC. Residues: CASSYPGQGFGETQYF.

V gene TRBV9 combines with J gene TRBJ2-6; 7 nucleotides line up with TRBD2. Germline trimming cut 3 bases from V and 5 bases from J; bases unmatched to any gene: 5. CDR1 is SGDLS, CDR2 YYNGEE, per germline. This CDR3 has 15 residues. CDR3 coding DNA: TGTGCCAGCAGCGCCCGGGGACTAAGGGCCAACGTCCTGACTTTC. It codes for CASSARGLRANVLTF.